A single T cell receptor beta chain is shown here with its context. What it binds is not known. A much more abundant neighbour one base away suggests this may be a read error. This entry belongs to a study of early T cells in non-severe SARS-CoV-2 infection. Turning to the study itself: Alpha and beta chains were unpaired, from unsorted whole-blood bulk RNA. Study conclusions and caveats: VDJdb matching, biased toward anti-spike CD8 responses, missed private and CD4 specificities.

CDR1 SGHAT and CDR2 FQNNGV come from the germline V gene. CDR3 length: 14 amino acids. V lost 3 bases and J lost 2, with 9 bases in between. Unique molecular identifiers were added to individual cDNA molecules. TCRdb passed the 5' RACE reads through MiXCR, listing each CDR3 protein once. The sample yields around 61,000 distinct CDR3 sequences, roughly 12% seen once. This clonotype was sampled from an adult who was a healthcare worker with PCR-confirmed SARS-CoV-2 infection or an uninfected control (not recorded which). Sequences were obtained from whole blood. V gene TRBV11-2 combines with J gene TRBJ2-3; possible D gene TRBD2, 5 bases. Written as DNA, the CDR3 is TGTGCCAGCAGCTTTGAGGACTTCACAGATACGCAGTATTTT. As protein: CASSFEDFTDTQYF.